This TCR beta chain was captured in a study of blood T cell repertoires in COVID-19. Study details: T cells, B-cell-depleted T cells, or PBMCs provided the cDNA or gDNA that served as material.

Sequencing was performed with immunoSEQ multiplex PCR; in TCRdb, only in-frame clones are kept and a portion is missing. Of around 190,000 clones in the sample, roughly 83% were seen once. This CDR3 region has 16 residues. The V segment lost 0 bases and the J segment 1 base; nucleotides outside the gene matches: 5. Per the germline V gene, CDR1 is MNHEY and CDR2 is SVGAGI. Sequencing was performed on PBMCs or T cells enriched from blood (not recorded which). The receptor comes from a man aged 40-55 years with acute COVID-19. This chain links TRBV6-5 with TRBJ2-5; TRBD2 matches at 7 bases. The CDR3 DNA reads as TGTGCCAGCAGTTACTCTGCCGCGGGAGCCCAAGAGACCCAGTACTTC. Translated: CASSYSAAGAQETQYF.